Listed here is a single TCR beta chain. Original processing notes: For nucleated cells, counts were estimated from reference gene primer amplification. Libraries were prepared by immunoSEQ multiplex PCR; TCRdb keeps only in-frame clonotypes and omits some of them. That table gives V, J and clone size, and the DNA gave D and trimming. This sample has roughly 300,000 clones; around 80% occur once, and the top ten carry about 1.2%. This sample is drawn from a study of blood T cell repertoires in COVID-19. The CDR3 runs to 15 residues. Germline assignment: CDR1 SGHRS and CDR2 YFSETQ. Trimming cost V 4 bases and J 3 bases, with 16 bases left between them.

The sequence came from a woman between 45 and 60 years old with acute or convalescent COVID-19. Source material: peripheral blood. This rearrangement joins TRBV5-1 to TRBJ1-2; D gene uncertain. CDR3 sequence: CASSPSPPIDYGYTF. Written as DNA, the CDR3 is TGCGCCAGCAGCCCGTCGCCCCCTATTGACTATGGCTACACCTTC.